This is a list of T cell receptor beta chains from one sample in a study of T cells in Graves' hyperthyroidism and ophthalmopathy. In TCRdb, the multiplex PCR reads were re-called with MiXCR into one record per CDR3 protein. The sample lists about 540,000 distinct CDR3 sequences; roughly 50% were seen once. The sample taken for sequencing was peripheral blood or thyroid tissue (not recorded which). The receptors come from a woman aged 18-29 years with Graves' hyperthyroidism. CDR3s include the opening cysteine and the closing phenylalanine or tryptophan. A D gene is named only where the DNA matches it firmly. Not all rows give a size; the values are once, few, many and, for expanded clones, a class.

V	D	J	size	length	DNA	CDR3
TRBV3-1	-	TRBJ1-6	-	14	TGTGCCAGCACAGTGGGGGGGCACAATTCACCCCTCCACTTT	CASTVGGHNSPLHF
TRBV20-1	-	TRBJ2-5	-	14	TGCAGTGCTGGACGGGGGCGGGAGACGGAGACCCAGTACTTC	CSAGRGRETETQYF
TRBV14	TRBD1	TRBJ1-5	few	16	TGTGCCAGCAGCCAAGATCGACAGGGGGGTCATCAGCCCCAGCATTTT	CASSQDRQGGHQPQHF
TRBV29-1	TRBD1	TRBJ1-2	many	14	TGCAGCGTTGGAGGGGGCAGAGCTAACTATGGCTACACCTTC	CSVGGGRANYGYTF
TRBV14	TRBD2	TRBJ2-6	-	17	TGTGCCAGCAGCCCCCGACTAGCGGGAGACGTGGCCAACGTCCTGACTTTC	CASSPRLAGDVANVLTF
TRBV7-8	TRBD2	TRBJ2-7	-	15	TGTGCCAGCAGCGCGCGGGAGGACCCCTTCTACGAGCAGTACTTC	CASSAREDPFYEQYF
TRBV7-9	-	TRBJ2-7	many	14	TGTGCCAGCAGCTTCTGGCAGGGGATTCACGAGCAGTACTTC	CASSFWQGIHEQYF
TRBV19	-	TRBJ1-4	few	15	TGTGCCAGTACCGAATCGGGAGGAGGGAATGAAAAACTGTTTTTT	CASTESGGGNEKLFF
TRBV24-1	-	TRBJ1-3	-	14	TGTGCCACCAGTGATTCCGGGACTAGAAACACCATATATTTT	CATSDSGTRNTIYF
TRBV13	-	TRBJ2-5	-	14	TGTGCCAGCAGCCCCCGGGACTTACAAGAGACCCAGTACTTC	CASSPRDLQETQYF
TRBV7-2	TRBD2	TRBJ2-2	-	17	TGTGCCAGCAGCCCAATAGCCCGACTAGCGCCTACCGGGGAGCTGTTTTTT	CASSPIARLAPTGELFF
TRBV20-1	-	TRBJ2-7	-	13	TGCAGTGCTACGGGACAACACAACTACGAGCAGTACTTC	CSATGQHNYEQYF
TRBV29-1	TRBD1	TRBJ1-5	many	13	TGCAGCGCAGGGGACAGGGCGCATCAGCCCCAGCATTTT	CSAGDRAHQPQHF
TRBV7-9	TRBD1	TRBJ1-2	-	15	TGTGCCAGCAGCTTAGGGACAGGCGCCGCTTATGGCTACACCTTC	CASSLGTGAAYGYTF
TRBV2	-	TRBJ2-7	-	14	TGTGCCTGGAAGTGGGGGTTCAGCTCCTACGAGCAGTACTTC	CAWKWGFSSYEQYF
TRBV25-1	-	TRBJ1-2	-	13	TGTGCCAGCAGCCCCCTGCAGGGATATGGCTACACCTTC	CASSPLQGYGYTF
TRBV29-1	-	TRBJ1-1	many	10	TGCAGCGTTGGGCACACTGAAGCTTTCTTT	CSVGHTEAFF
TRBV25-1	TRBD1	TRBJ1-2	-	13	TGTGCCAGCAGCAATTACGACAGGGCCGGCTACACCTTC	CASSNYDRAGYTF
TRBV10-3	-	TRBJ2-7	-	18	TGTGCCATCAGTGAGTCGAAGGGTACAGCGGGCGTCTACTACGAGCAGTACTTC	CAISESKGTAGVYYEQYF
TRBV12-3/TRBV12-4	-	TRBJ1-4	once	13	TGTGCCACCACCGGTTCGGGGGACGAAAAACTGTTTTTT	CATTGSGDEKLFF
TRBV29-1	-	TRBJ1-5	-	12	TGCAGCGTGAGACCCCGGGGGCAACCCCAGCATTTT	CSVRPRGQPQHF
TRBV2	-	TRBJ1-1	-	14	TGTGCCAGCAGGGAGAGCGCCATGAACACTGAAGCTTTCTTT	CASRESAMNTEAFF
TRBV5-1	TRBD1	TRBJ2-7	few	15	TGCGCCAGCAGCAGCCGACAGGGGGCCTCCTACGAGCAGTACTTC	CASSSRQGASYEQYF
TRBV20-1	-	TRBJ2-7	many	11	TGCAGTGCTTCCCTCTCCTACGAGCAGTACTTC	CSASLSYEQYF
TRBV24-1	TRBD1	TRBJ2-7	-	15	TGTGCCACCAGTGATCCTGGGACAGGGACCGACGAGCAGTACTTC	CATSDPGTGTDEQYF
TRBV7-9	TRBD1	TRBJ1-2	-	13	TGTGCCAGCAGCGGACAGGGGAGCTATGGCTACACCTTC	CASSGQGSYGYTF
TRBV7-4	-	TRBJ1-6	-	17	TGTGCCAGCAGCTTAGTTGGGGGGCCGGACTATAATTCACCCCTCCACTTT	CASSLVGGPDYNSPLHF
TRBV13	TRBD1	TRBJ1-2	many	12	TGTGCCAGCAGCGTAGACAGGGGCGGCTACACCTTC	CASSVDRGGYTF
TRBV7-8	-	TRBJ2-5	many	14	TGTGCCAGCAGCGATCTGGCTACCCAAGAGACCCAGTACTTC	CASSDLATQETQYF
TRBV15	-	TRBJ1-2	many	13	TGTGCCACCAGCAGAGATCGGGTTTATGGCTACACCTTC	CATSRDRVYGYTF
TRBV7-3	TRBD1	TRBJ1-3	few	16	TGTGCCAGCAGCCGTTCAGACAGGGGCTCTGGAAACACCATATATTTT	CASSRSDRGSGNTIYF
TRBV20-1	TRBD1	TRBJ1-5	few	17	TGCAGTGCCCTCCGGGACAGGGACGTCAGGGGCAATCAGCCCCAGCATTTT	CSALRDRDVRGNQPQHF
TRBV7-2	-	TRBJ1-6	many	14	TGTGCCAGCAGCTCTACGGAGCCTAATTCACCCCTCCACTTT	CASSSTEPNSPLHF
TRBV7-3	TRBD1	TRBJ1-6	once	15	TGCGCCAGCAGCCAACGACAGGGCTTTAATTCACCCCTCCACTTT	CASSQRQGFNSPLHF
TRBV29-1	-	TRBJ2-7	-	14	TGCAGCGTATTAAAGGGTGTATATGAGGTCGAGCAGTACTTC	CSVLKGVYEVEQYF
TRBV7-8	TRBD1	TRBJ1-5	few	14	TGTGCCAGCAGCTTATCAGGGGGCTACCAGCCCCAGCATTTT	CASSLSGGYQPQHF
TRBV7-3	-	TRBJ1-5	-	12	TGTGCCAGCAGTGCGGAGAATCAGCCCCAGCATTTT	CASSAENQPQHF
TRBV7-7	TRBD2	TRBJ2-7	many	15	TGTGCCAGCAGCTTACGTGCGGGAGGGCCCTCCGAGCAGTACTTC	CASSLRAGGPSEQYF
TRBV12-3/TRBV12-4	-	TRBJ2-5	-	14	TGTGCCAGCAGTTTAACAGCGACGGGGGAGACCCAGTACTTC	CASSLTATGETQYF
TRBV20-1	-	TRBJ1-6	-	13	TGCAGTGCTAGGGGTGGTCCGGGTTCACCCCTCCACTTT	CSARGGPGSPLHF
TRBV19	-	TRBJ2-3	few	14	TGTGCCAGTAGGGACAACCCCAGCACAGATACGCAGTATTTT	CASRDNPSTDTQYF
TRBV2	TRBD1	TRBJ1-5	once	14	TGTGCCGGAAGTGTTGACAGGGGTGGGCAGCCCCAGCATTTT	CAGSVDRGGQPQHF
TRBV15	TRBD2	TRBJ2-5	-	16	TGTGCCACCAGCCGGGGACTAGCGGGCACACAAGAGACCCAGTACTTC	CATSRGLAGTQETQYF
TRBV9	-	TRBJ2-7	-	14	TGTGCCAGCTGCGTAGGTCACACGACTTACGAGCAGTACTTC	CASCVGHTTYEQYF
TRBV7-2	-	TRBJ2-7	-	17	TGTGCCAGCAGCTCCGCCGGCTCAGTTAGCTCCTACAATGAGCAGTACTTC	CASSSAGSVSSYNEQYF
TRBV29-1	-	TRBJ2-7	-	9	TGCAGCTTGGAGGAGGAGCAGTACTTC	CSLEEEQYF
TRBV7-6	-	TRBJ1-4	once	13	TGTGCCAGCAGCCTACGGGGAGGTAAAAAACTGTTTTTT	CASSLRGGKKLFF
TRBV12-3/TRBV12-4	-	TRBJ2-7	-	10	TGTGCCACAGGGACGGGCGAGCAGTACTTC	CATGTGEQYF
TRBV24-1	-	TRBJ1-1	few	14	TGTGCCACCACAGTCCCAGGGCATAACACTGAAGCTTTCTTT	CATTVPGHNTEAFF
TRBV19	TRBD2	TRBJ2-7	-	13	TGTGCCACCAGACTAGCGGGAGCCTACGAGCAGTACTTC	CATRLAGAYEQYF
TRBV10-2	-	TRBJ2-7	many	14	TGCGCCAGCAGTGAGGGCAGGAGCTCCTACGAGCAGTACTTC	CASSEGRSSYEQYF
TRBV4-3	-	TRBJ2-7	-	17	TGCGCCAGCAGCCAAGTAGACGGGTGGGGTTTTCGCCACGAGCAGTGCTTC	CASSQVDGWGFRHEQCF
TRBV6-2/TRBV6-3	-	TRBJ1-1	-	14	TGTGCCAGCAGTTTTTGGCAGCCGAACACTGAAGCTTTCTTT	CASSFWQPNTEAFF
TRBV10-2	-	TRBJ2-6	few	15	TGTGCCAGCAGGTATAGAACGACTGGGGCCAACGTCCTGACTTTC	CASRYRTTGANVLTF